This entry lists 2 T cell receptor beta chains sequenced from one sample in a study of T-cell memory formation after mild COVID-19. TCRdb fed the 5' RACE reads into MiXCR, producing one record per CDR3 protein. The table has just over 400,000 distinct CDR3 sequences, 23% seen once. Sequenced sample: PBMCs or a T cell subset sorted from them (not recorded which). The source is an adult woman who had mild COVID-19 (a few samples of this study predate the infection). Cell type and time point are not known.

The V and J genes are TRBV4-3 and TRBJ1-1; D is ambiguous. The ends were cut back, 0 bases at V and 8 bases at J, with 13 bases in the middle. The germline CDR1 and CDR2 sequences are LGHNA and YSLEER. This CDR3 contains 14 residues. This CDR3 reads CASSQDHSGREAFF. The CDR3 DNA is TGCGCCAGCAGCCAAGATCATTCGGGCAGGGAAGCTTTCTTT.

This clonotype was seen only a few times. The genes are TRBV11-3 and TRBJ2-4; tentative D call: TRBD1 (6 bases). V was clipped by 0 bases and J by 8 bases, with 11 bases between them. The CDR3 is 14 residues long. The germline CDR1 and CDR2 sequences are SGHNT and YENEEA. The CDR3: CASSLEQGRDIQYF. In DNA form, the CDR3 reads TGTGCCAGCAGCTTAGAACAGGGTCGAGACATTCAGTACTTC.